This T cell receptor beta chain derives from a study of T cell repertoires in cytomegalovirus infection. Whole-study context: Selection of CMV epitopes for the study included recently identified HLA-C-restricted and well-studied HLA-B-restricted ones. Indicated by public TCR beta signatures were CMV infection and matching HLA type.

The study, taken as a whole, reports: Clonotypes of TCR beta that were HLA-C-restricted and CMV-specific dominated the ex vivo response. Carriage of CMV together with the relevant HLA was identifiable through cumulative public TCR beta family frequency.

As to this clonotype: Its antigen is currently unknown.

V was clipped by 5 bases and J by 5 bases; unmatched bases: 11. Germline V gene data show CDR1 as MDHEN and CDR2 as SYDVKM. The CDR3 is 16 amino acids. TCRdb reprocessed the reads via MiXCR and lists one record per CDR3 protein. This table has fewer than 850,000 distinct CDR3 sequences, roughly 29% appearing once. V usage is TRBV28 and J usage is TRBJ2-2; 7 nucleotides line up with TRBD1. The sample in question was cultured CD8+ T cells from PBMCs, obtained from culture after CMV antigen stimulation. This clonotype was sampled from a human donor in good health (CMV status not recorded). Some clones in this sample may be carry-over from other donors' samples. The CDR3 DNA follows: TGTGCCAGCAGTCCCGTTCGAGGGGGCCGAACCGGGGAGCTGTTTTTT. Translating gives CASSPVRGGRTGELFF.